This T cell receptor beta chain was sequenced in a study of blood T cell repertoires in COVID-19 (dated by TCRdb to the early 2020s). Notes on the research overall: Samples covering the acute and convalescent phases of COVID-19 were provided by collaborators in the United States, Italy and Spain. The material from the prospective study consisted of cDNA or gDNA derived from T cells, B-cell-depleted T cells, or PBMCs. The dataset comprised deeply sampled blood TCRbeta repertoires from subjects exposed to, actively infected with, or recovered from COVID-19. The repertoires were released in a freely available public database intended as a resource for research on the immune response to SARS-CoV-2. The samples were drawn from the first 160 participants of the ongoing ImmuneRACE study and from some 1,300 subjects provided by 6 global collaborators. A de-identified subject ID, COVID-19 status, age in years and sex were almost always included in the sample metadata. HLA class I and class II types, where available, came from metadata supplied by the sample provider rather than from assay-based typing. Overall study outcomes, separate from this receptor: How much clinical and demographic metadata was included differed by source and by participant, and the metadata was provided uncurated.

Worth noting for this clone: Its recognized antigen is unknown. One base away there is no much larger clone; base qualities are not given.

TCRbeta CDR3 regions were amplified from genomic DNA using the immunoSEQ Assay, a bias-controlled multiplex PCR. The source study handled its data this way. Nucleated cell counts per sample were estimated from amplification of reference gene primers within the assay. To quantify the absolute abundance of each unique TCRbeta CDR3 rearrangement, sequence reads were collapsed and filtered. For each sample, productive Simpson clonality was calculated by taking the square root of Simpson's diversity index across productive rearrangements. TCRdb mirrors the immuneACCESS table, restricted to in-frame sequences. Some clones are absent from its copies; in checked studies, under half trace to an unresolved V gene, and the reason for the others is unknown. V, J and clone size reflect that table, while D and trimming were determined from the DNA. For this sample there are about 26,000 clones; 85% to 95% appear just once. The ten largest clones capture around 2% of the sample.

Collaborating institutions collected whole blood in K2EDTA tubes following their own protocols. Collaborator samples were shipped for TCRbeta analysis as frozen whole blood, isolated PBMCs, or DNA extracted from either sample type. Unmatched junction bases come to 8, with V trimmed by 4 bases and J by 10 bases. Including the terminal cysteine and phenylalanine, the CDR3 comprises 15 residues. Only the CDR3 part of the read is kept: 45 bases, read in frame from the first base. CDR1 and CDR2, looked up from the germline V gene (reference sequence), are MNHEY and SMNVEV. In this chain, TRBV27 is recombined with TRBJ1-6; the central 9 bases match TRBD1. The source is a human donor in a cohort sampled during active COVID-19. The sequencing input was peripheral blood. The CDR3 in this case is CASSYLGQGVSPLHF. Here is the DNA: TGTGCCAGCAGTTATTTGGGACAGGGAGTGTCACCCCTCCACTTT.